The 23 T cell receptor beta chains listed next were all sequenced from one sample in a study of shared clonotypes between healthy human individuals. Clones were sequenced by immunoSEQ multiplex PCR, and TCRdb holds only the in-frame ones, with some missing. The sample has about a million clones, roughly 72% seen once. The sample consisted of memory CD4+ T cells sorted from blood. Subset denoted: CD45RA-negative fraction. The source of these receptors is a man between 18 and 29 years old in good health.

In this sample, this clone turned up a few times. The V gene is TRBV27, the J gene TRBJ1-1; D gene unclear. CDR1 MNHEY and CDR2 SMNVEV come from the germline V gene (reference sequence). There are 13 residues in the CDR3. The ends were cut back, 4 bases at V and 2 bases at J, with 8 bases in the middle. CDR3 in DNA: TGTGCCAGCAGTTACAGCCCCAACACTGAAGCTTTCTTT. Translation: CASSYSPNTEAFF.

The chain links TRBV5-4 to TRBJ2-5, with a possible D match to TRBD1 (5 bases). The V gene's germline CDR1 is SGHNT and CDR2 YYREEE (reference sequence). This CDR3 spans 13 amino acids. The ends were cut back, 7 bases at V and 4 bases at J, with 14 bases in the middle. CDR3 in DNA: TGTGCCAGCTCTACAGGCTGGGGAGAGACCCAGTACTTC. Its translation: CASSTGWGETQYF.

The genes are TRBV5-1 and TRBJ1-2; D unclear. CDR3 length: 12 amino acids. V lost 6 bases and J 5 bases, leaving 11 bases between the germline ends. From germline, CDR1 is SGHRS and CDR2 YFSETQ. CDR3 coding DNA: TGCGCCAGCAAGACGGGGTCATATGGCTACACCTTC. Translation gives CASKTGSYGYTF. The full variable domain, rest sourced from reference TRBV5-1 and TRBJ1-2, is KAGVTQTPRYLIKTRGQQVTLSCSPISGHRSVSWYQQTPGQGLQFLFEYFSETQRNKGNFPGRFSGRQFSNSRSEMNVSTLELGDSALYLCASKTGSYGYTFGSGTRLTVV.

V and J are TRBV6-1 and TRBJ1-1, with a possible D match to TRBD1 (6 bases). This CDR3 region has 16 residues. Germline loops: CDR1 MNHNS, CDR2 SASEGT. With 1 base removed from V and 4 bases from J, the gap between germline ends came to 16 bases. The CDR3 bases are TGTGCCAGCAGTGAAGGACTAAACAGGGTGCGCACTGAAGCTTTCTTT. Translation: CASSEGLNRVRTEAFF.

The CDR3 here is CASSPAKGNYGYTF. The CDR3, as DNA: TGTGCCAGCAGTCCAGCAAAGGGCAACTATGGCTACACCTTC. The chain carries TRBV28 and TRBJ1-2; D gene uncertain. CDR3 size: 14 residues. Germline loops: CDR1 MDHEN, CDR2 SYDVKM. V was cut by 5 bases and J by 2 bases, with 12 bases left in between.

About this clone: A much larger clone is a single base away; this may be a read error. Different DNA sequences within this sample yield the same CDR3. The chain uses TRBV11-2 and TRBJ2-5; D remains unclear. The CDR3 runs to 11 residues. V was cut by 1 base and J by 4 bases, with 1 base left in between. Germline V gene lookup returns CDR1 SGHAT and CDR2 FQNNGV. The CDR3 spells CASSLAETQYF. The DNA for the CDR3 is TGTGCCAGCAGCTTAGCAGAGACCCAGTACTTC.

This clone was observed once. Other DNA sequences in the same sample also yield this CDR3. CDR3 nucleotide sequence: TGCGCCAGCAGCCAAGAGCGTCAGGGTGTTCAGCCCCAGCATTTT. Amino acids: CASSQERQGVQPQHF. V is TRBV4-1 and J is TRBJ1-5; TRBD1 is a possible D gene (5 bases). This CDR3 contains 15 residues. Trimming took 0 bases from V and 6 from J, leaving 12 bases between them. The germline V gene encodes CDR1 MGHRA and CDR2 YSYEKL.

V gene TRBV9 combines with J gene TRBJ2-3; TRBD2 aligns across 10 bases. The ends lost 6 bases at V and 0 bases at J; junction bases unmatched: 4. This CDR3 is built from 15 residues. Germline CDR1 SGDLS, CDR2 YYNGEE. In nucleotides, the CDR3 is TGTGCCAGCACGGCTAGCGGGGGAAGCACAGATACGCAGTATTTT. It codes for CASTASGGSTDTQYF.

The rearrangement joins TRBV7-8 to TRBJ2-5; D possibly corresponds to TRBD2 (6 bases). Germline CDR1 and CDR2: SGHVS and FQNEAQ. The V end lost 1 base, the J end lost 4 bases, and 16 bases lay between the germline ends. This CDR3 is 16 amino acids long. In DNA, the CDR3 is TGTGCCAGCAGCTTAGAGCGGGTGTCAAGGGGAGAGACCCAGTACTTC. Its translation is CASSLERVSRGETQYF. Supplemented by reference TRBV7-8 and TRBJ2-5, the full variable domain reads GAGVSQSPRYKVAKRGQDVALRCDPISGHVSLFWYQQALGQGPEFLTYFQNEAQLDKSGLPSDRFFAERPEGSVSTLKIQRTQQEDSAVYLCASSLERVSRGETQYFGPGTRLLVL.

About this clone itself: The sample holds other DNA sequences that translate to the same CDR3. This chain links TRBV7-9 with TRBJ1-1; no firm D call. Germline lookup yields CDR1 SEHNR and CDR2 FQNEAQ (reference sequence). CDR3 length: 14 residues. Deletions cut 1 base from V and 1 base from J, with 7 bases between. The CDR3 sequence: CASSLEAGNTEAFF. The CDR3 DNA reads TGTGCCAGCAGCTTAGAGGCGGGGAACACTGAAGCTTTCTTT. Supplemented by reference TRBV7-9 and TRBJ1-1, the full variable domain reads DTGVSQNPRHKITKRGQNVTFRCDPISEHNRLYWYRQTLGQGPEFLTYFQNEAQLEKSRLLSDRFSAERPKGSFSTLEIQRTEQGDSAMYLCASSLEAGNTEAFFGQGTRLTVV.

V is TRBV18 and J is TRBJ2-7; 8 bases match TRBD2. The germline V gene encodes CDR1 KGHSH and CDR2 LQKENI. This CDR3 contains 15 residues. Trimming took 1 base from V and 0 from J; bases not matched to a gene: 2. The chain's CDR3 is CASSPLAGSSYEQYF. In nucleotides, the CDR3 is TGTGCCAGCTCACCACTAGCGGGGAGCTCCTACGAGCAGTACTTC.

This clone was detected ten times or more. This chain links TRBV14 with TRBJ2-3; 9 positions match TRBD2. V shed 0 bases and J 4 bases; nucleotides not matched to a gene: 17. Germline lookup yields CDR1 SGHDN and CDR2 FVKESK. The CDR3 runs 20 residues. CDR3 in DNA: TGTGCCAGCAGCCAAGATGGGGTTAGGTTGGCTAGCGGGACACCAGATACGCAGTATTTT. Protein sequence: CASSQDGVRLASGTPDTQYF. Looking up the rest from reference TRBV14 and TRBJ2-3 gives the full variable domain: EAGVTQFPSHSVIEKGQTVTLRCDPISGHDNLYWYRRVMGKEIKFLLHFVKESKQDESGMPNNRFLAERTGGTYSTLKVQPAELEDSGVYFCASSQDGVRLASGTPDTQYFGPGTRLTVL.

This sequence joins TRBV7-9 and TRBJ1-2, with D possibly being TRBD1 (5 bases). V shed 5 bases and J shed 5 bases, with 12 bases lying between them. Germline-derived CDR1 and CDR2 are SEHNR and FQNEAQ (reference sequence). This CDR3 contains 13 residues. CDR3 DNA sequence: TGTGCCAGCAGCCCAGGGACGGAGTATGGCTACACCTTC. This sequence encodes CASSPGTEYGYTF.

This chain joins TRBV6-1 and TRBJ1-1; 8 bases line up with TRBD1. Germline assignment: CDR1 MNHNS and CDR2 SASEGT. J lost 6 bases, V lost 4 bases, and 10 bases had no gene match. This CDR3 comprises 15 residues. This CDR3 is CASSVGAGGNSEAFF. For the CDR3, the DNA is TGTGCCAGCAGTGTCGGGGCAGGGGGCAATTCTGAAGCTTTCTTT.

This clone was observed a single time. A much larger clone lies one base from this, so it may be a read error. This rearrangement joins TRBV2 to TRBJ2-1; no definite D call. Germline-derived CDR1 and CDR2 are SNHLY and FYNNEI. CDR3 length: 11 amino acids. Trimming stripped 6 bases from V and 3 bases from J, with 3 bases between. CDR3 coding DNA: TGTGCCAGCAGCTTCTACAATGAGCAGTTCTTC. As protein: CASSFYNEQFF. The entire variable domain, with the rest obtained from reference TRBV2 and TRBJ2-1, is as follows: EPEVTQTPSHQVTQMGQEVILRCVPISNHLYFYWYRQILGQKVEFLVSFYNNEISEKSEIFDDQFSVERPDGSNFTLKIRSTKLEDSAMYFCASSFYNEQFFGPGTRLTVL.

The chain recombines TRBV6-1 with TRBJ2-2; D is possibly TRBD1 (5 bases). Deletions cut 5 bases from V and 6 bases from J, with 10 bases between. Per the germline V gene, CDR1 is MNHNS and CDR2 is SASEGT. The CDR3 has 13 amino acids. The CDR3 nucleotides are TGTGCCAGCAGTACCCAGGGTGCCGGGGAGCTGTTTTTT. It specifies CASSTQGAGELFF.

V is TRBV11-3 and J is TRBJ2-1, with 9 bases that match TRBD1. The ends lost 4 bases at V and 7 bases at J; junction bases unmatched: 5. The CDR3 runs to 14 residues. From germline, CDR1 is SGHNT and CDR2 YENEEA. CDR3 sequence: CASSSGTGYNEQFF. The CDR3 DNA follows: TGTGCCAGCAGCTCCGGGACAGGGTATAATGAGCAGTTCTTC.

The chain has TRBV30 and TRBJ2-5, with TRBD1 matching over 8 bases. With V trimmed by 0 bases and J by 4 bases, 7 bases remained unmatched. Germline CDR1 GTSNPN, CDR2 SVGIG (reference sequence). CDR3 length: 15 residues. The CDR3 coding sequence is TGTGCCTGGAGTGTACCCGCAGGGGGCGGAGAGACCCAGTACTTC. It codes for CAWSVPAGGGETQYF.

V gene TRBV28 combines with J gene TRBJ2-5, with 9 bases matching TRBD2. Germline V gives CDR1 MDHEN, CDR2 SYDVKM. V shed 2 bases, J shed 5 bases, and the junction held 6 bases outside the gene matches. This CDR3 is built from 15 residues. DNA of the CDR3: TGTGCCAGCAGTTTACTCCTAGCGGGGATCGAGACCCAGTACTTC. Its translation: CASSLLLAGIETQYF.

The chain couples TRBV9 to TRBJ2-1; a possible D gene is TRBD2 (6 bases). The germline V gene encodes CDR1 SGDLS and CDR2 YYNGEE. CDR3 length: 16 residues. V was clipped by 1 base and J by 7 bases, with 18 bases between them. CDR3 bases: TGTGCCAGCAGCGTACACTCTCACGGGCGGGGAAATGAGCAGTTCTTC. This translates into CASSVHSHGRGNEQFF.

For the CDR3, the DNA is TGCGCCAGCAGTCCGGGACCGACATTGAACACCGGGGAGCTGTTTTTT. This translates into CASSPGPTLNTGELFF. The chain combines TRBV5-1 with TRBJ2-2; D may correspond to TRBD1 or TRBD2 (5 bases each). The CDR3 length is 16 residues. The germline V gene has CDR1 SGHRS and CDR2 YFSETQ. The ends were cut back, 5 bases at V and 1 base at J, with 15 bases in the middle.

The chain links TRBV5-6 to TRBJ2-7; D is unclear. This CDR3 comprises 14 residues. V was shortened by 0 bases and J by 0 bases, with 7 bases between the two germline ends. Per germline, CDR1 SGHDT and CDR2 YYEEEE. CDR3 in amino acids: CASSLGRFSYEQYF. CDR3 DNA: TGTGCCAGCAGCTTGGGGCGGTTCTCCTACGAGCAGTACTTC.

The rearrangement joins TRBV9 to TRBJ2-2; D remains ambiguous. The CDR3 has 15 residues. Germline V gene sequence: CDR1 SGDLS, CDR2 YYNGEE. The V gene lost 0 bases and the J gene lost 6 bases, with 12 bases spanning the gap. The CDR3 sequence is CASSVDTSPPGELFF. CDR3 bases: TGTGCCAGCAGCGTAGATACATCACCCCCCGGGGAGCTGTTTTTT.